This T cell receptor beta chain was retrieved from a study of T-cell memory formation after mild COVID-19. Study overall: Largely donor-specific sequence clusters came from a couple of donors. Study observations and caveats: The study found contracting CD4+ clones mainly in CM and EM and contracting CD8+ clones in EMRA.

TCRdb re-called the 5' RACE reads through MiXCR, storing one row per CDR3 protein. This sample has approximately 260,000 distinct CDR3 sequences; over 15% occur once, and the top ten carry 3% to 4.5%. Germline CDR1 and CDR2: SGHVS and FNYEAQ. V was clipped by 4 bases and J by 10 bases, with 14 bases between them. The CDR3 totals 13 residues. This clonotype was observed a handful of times. Its antigen is still unknown. The sequence was obtained from a young man who had mild COVID-19 (a few samples of this study predate the infection). Cell type and time point are not known. The chain joins TRBV7-6 to TRBJ2-1, with D perhaps TRBD1 or TRBD2 (7 bases each). Sequenced input: PBMCs or a T cell subset sorted from them (not recorded which). CDR3 nucleotide sequence: TGTGCCAGCAGCTCACTAGCGACAGGGGAGCAGTTCTTC. This codes for CASSSLATGEQFF.